These T cell receptor beta chains were read from a single sample in a study of metastatic and nonmetastatic thyroid tumors. TCRdb redid the clone calls on the PCR reads using MiXCR. The sample lists roughly 39,000 clones; 40% to 55% were seen once. Sequencing input: tumor tissue. These TCRs come from a male donor with papillary thyroid cancer or a benign thyroid nodule (not recorded which). Some clones in this sample may be carry-over from other donors' samples. Each CDR3 is given with its conserved first and last residue. D genes are given only for firm matches. Expanded clones are given a class, and other clones once, few, many or no size at all.

D	V	size	J	CDR3	DNA
-	TRBV28	few	TRBJ1-2	CASQEALNYGYTF	TGTGCCAGCCAGGAGGCGCTTAACTATGGCTACACCTTC
TRBD2	TRBV5-1	-	TRBJ2-2	CASSLSGRVGGELFF	TGCGCCAGCAGCCTCAGCGGGAGAGTCGGCGGGGAGCTGTTTTTT
-	TRBV20-1	-	TRBJ2-7	CSARDQQGNEQYF	TGCAGTGCTAGAGATCAACAGGGTAATGAGCAGTACTTC
-	TRBV30	-	TRBJ2-7	CAWSFSPGGEQYF	TGTGCCTGGAGTTTTTCCCCCGGCGGGGAGCAGTACTTC
TRBD2	TRBV5-1	-	TRBJ2-2	CASSPYASGNTGELFF	TGCGCCAGCAGCCCGTATGCTAGCGGGAACACCGGGGAGCTGTTTTTT
-	TRBV12-3/TRBV12-4	few	TRBJ2-7	CASSLSPRSYEQYF	TGTGCCAGCAGTTTATCCCCTCGCTCCTACGAGCAGTACTTC
-	TRBV14	-	TRBJ2-1	CASSQDETDSYNEQFF	TGTGCCAGCAGCCAAGATGAGACAGATTCCTACAATGAGCAGTTCTTC
-	TRBV11-2	few	TRBJ2-2	CASRLWGAVTGELFF	TGTGCCAGCAGGTTATGGGGAGCGGTTACCGGGGAGCTGTTTTTT
-	TRBV11-3	-	TRBJ1-1	CASSLLDYGTEAFF	TGTGCCAGCAGCTTACTGGATTATGGCACTGAAGCTTTCTTT
-	TRBV28	few	TRBJ1-5	CASSFGGNQPQHF	TGTGCCAGCAGTTTTGGTGGCAATCAGCCCCAGCATTTT
-	TRBV12-3/TRBV12-4	few	TRBJ1-1	CASRTRGTEAFF	TGTGCCAGCAGAACTAGGGGTACTGAAGCTTTCTTT
TRBD2	TRBV20-1	-	TRBJ2-7	CSASPLAGRNEQYF	TGCAGTGCTAGCCCCCTAGCGGGAAGAAACGAGCAGTACTTC
TRBD1	TRBV6-1	few	TRBJ1-5	CASRRDRANQPQHF	TGTGCCAGCAGAAGGGACAGGGCTAATCAGCCCCAGCATTTT
TRBD1	TRBV6-1	few	TRBJ2-1	CASSDGTGGNEQLF	TGTGCCAGCAGTGACGGGACAGGGGGCAATGAGCAGCTCTTC
-	TRBV7-2	-	TRBJ1-1	CASSFSTGNTEAFF	TGTGCCAGCAGCTTTTCGACAGGGAACACTGAAGCTTTCTTT
-	TRBV7-2	-	TRBJ2-7	CASRSGFGEQYF	TGTGCCAGCAGATCGGGATTCGGGGAGCAGTACTTC
-	TRBV6-1	few	TRBJ1-5	CASSDEEVQPQHF	TGTGCCAGCAGTGATGAGGAGGTTCAGCCCCAGCATTTT